The 21 T cell receptor beta chains in this list originate from one sample, sequenced in a study of neoadjuvant anti-PD-1 for oral cavity cancer. Profiling relied on immunoSEQ multiplex PCR, and the TCRdb table lists in-frame clones only, not all of them. The sample consists of 60,000 to 75,000 clones, under 85% of them appearing once. The sequencing used PBMCs, collected before nivolumab (anti-PD-1) treatment. The receptors here all came from a person between 40 and 80 years old with oral cavity squamous cell carcinoma.

This clone was seen a handful of times. V and J are TRBV6-6 and TRBJ2-1, with D uncertain. Germline V gene lookup returns CDR1 MNHNY and CDR2 SVGAGI (reference sequence). This CDR3 contains 15 residues. V lost 5 bases, J lost 5 bases, and 16 bases lay in between. The CDR3 here is CASSLQQRSDNEQFF. Here the CDR3 DNA reads TGTGCCAGCAGTCTCCAACAGCGAAGCGACAATGAGCAGTTCTTC.

The V gene is TRBV7-3, the J gene TRBJ2-1; 8 bases are a match to TRBD2. Germline V gene lookup returns CDR1 SGHTA and CDR2 FQGTGA. Germline trimming cut 1 base from V and 0 bases from J; bases unmatched to any gene: 2. This CDR3 has 16 amino acids. The CDR3 DNA is TGTGCCAGCAGCTTAATGAGCGGGAGCTCCTACAATGAGCAGTTCTTC. Protein product: CASSLMSGSSYNEQFF.

CDR3 amino acids: CASSDNYGYTF. The CDR3 bases are TGTGCCAGCAGTGACAACTATGGCTACACCTTC. J is TRBJ1-2 and V is TRBV6-1; D unclear. CDR1 and CDR2 from the germline V gene are MNHNS and SASEGT. The V end lost 3 bases, the J end lost 2 bases, and 1 base lay between the germline ends. The CDR3 totals 11 residues.

The chain combines TRBV12-5 with TRBJ2-2; D uncertain. The germline V gene encodes CDR1 LGHNT and CDR2 FRNRAP. The CDR3 loop spans 15 amino acids. With 1 base removed from V and 1 base from J, the gap between germline ends came to 7 bases. CDR3 sequence (DNA): TGTGCTAGTGGTTTGGGCACCCTGAACACCGGGGAGCTGTTTTTT. Protein sequence: CASGLGTLNTGELFF.

This chain links TRBV19 with TRBJ1-2; a weak D match, TRBD1 (5 bases). This CDR3 region has 13 residues. Germline assignment: CDR1 LNHDA and CDR2 SQIVND (reference sequence). Trimming shortened V by 7 bases and J by 8 bases, and 17 bases separated the two germline ends. The CDR3 nucleotides are TGTGCCAGTACCCCTGGCCAGGGCCGCGGCTACACCTTC. Its translation is CASTPGQGRGYTF.

This clone was picked up one time. The rearrangement uses TRBV14 and TRBJ2-3; tentative D call: TRBD2 (5 bases). Trimming shortened V by 4 bases and J by 7 bases, and 9 bases separated the two germline ends. The germline gives CDR1 SGHDN, CDR2 FVKESK. This CDR3 region has 12 residues. For the CDR3, the DNA is TGTGCCAGCAGCCCCTTCGGGAATACGCAGTATTTT. It codes for CASSPFGNTQYF.

This rearrangement joins TRBV6-1 to TRBJ1-3, with 8 positions matching TRBD1. The CDR3 is 17 residues long. Germline CDR1 is MNHNS and CDR2 is SASEGT. Losses at the gene ends were 2 bases for V and 4 bases for J; bases not matched to a gene: 10. This CDR3 reads CASSETLRTGLGNTIYF. DNA of the CDR3: TGTGCCAGCAGTGAAACTCTCAGGACAGGGTTGGGAAACACCATATATTTT.

This clone has only a few counts. This chain uses TRBV2 with TRBJ2-5, with D unclear. The CDR3 runs to 12 residues. Germline V gene lookup returns CDR1 SNHLY and CDR2 FYNNEI. Trimming took off 2 bases at V and 4 bases at J, with 5 bases between the two ends. CDR3 sequence (DNA): TGTGCCAGCAGTGAATACGGAGAGACCCAGTACTTC. Translating gives CASSEYGETQYF.

The V and J genes are TRBV7-9 and TRBJ1-6, with 9 bases fitting TRBD1. V lost 3 bases to trimming and J lost 10 bases; unmatched junction nucleotides: 13. The CDR3 extends over 17 amino acids. Germline V CDR1 and CDR2: SEHNR, FQNEAQ (reference sequence). CDR3 sequence reads: CASSFGFSGTGNSPLHF. CDR3 coding DNA: TGTGCCAGCAGCTTCGGATTCTCCGGGACAGGGAACTCACCCCTCCACTTT.

This clone was counted once. This chain links TRBV21-1 with TRBJ2-7; the table's TRBD2 call for D was not verified on the DNA. TRBV21-1 is listed as a pseudogene. This CDR3 region has 14 residues. CDR3 residues: CASKNRVSPYEQYF. CDR3 in DNA: TGTGCCAGCAAAAACCGGGTTTCACCCTACGAGCAGTACTTC.

This clone was seen a handful of times. V is TRBV28 and J is TRBJ1-5; D is uncertain. V was pared by 5 bases and J by 2 bases, with 10 bases between. This CDR3 is 14 amino acids long. Germline V gene lookup returns CDR1 MDHEN and CDR2 SYDVKM. The CDR3 DNA reads as TGTGCCAGCAGTCTCATTAGGGGCAATCAGCCCCAGCATTTT. Translation gives CASSLIRGNQPQHF.

The count of this clone is one. The chain has TRBV19 and TRBJ1-5, with D tentatively TRBD1 (6 bases). Germline loops: CDR1 LNHDA, CDR2 SQIVND (reference sequence). The ends were cut back, 5 bases at V and 3 bases at J, with 14 bases in the middle. The CDR3 spans 15 residues. The CDR3 DNA sequence: TGTGCCAGTAGTTGGTCCCAGGGGACCAATCAGCCCCAGCATTTT. This sequence encodes CASSWSQGTNQPQHF.

The chain couples TRBV27 to TRBJ1-2; no clear D gene. V was clipped by 4 bases and J by 7 bases, with 10 bases between them. This CDR3 spans 12 amino acids. From germline, CDR1 is MNHEY and CDR2 SMNVEV (reference sequence). CDR3 loop: CASSSWSSGYTF. CDR3 nucleotide sequence: TGTGCCAGCAGTTCGTGGAGTTCTGGCTACACCTTC.

CDR3 in amino acids: CSVAPRRLAGGHEQYF. Here the CDR3 DNA reads TGCAGCGTCGCCCCTCGTCGACTAGCGGGGGGGCACGAGCAGTACTTC. V usage is TRBV29-1 and J usage is TRBJ2-7, with TRBD2 matching 14 bases. There are 16 residues in the CDR3. The germline CDR1 and CDR2 sequences are SQVTM and ANQGSEA. V was clipped by 6 bases and J by 5 bases; unmatched bases: 12.

The chain links TRBV5-1 to TRBJ2-7, with D possibly TRBD1 on 6 matching bases. Trimming left V 6 bases short and J 7 bases short, with 20 bases between. The CDR3 runs to 14 residues. Germline V lookup: CDR1 SGHRS, CDR2 YFSETQ. The CDR3 DNA reads TGCGCCAGCACCCCCCAGGGACAAAGCAGGGAGCAGTACTTC. It translates to CASTPQGQSREQYF.

A word on this clone: At one of its ends the junction is not consistent with the germline gene, which may arise from a read error. V is TRBV6-1 and J is TRBJ1-5; possibly TRBD1 for D (6 bases). Germline V gene sequence: CDR1 MNHNS, CDR2 SASEGT. This CDR3 comprises 17 residues. Written as DNA, the CDR3 is TGTGCCAGCAGTGAACTGGGGGCGCGAGGAAACAATCGGCCCCAGCATTTT. Amino acid sequence: CASSELGARGNNRPQHF.

In its sample, this clone was seen a few times. CDR3 amino acids: CASSLTSGGRETQYF. CDR3 in DNA: TGTGCCAGCAGCTTGACTAGCGGGGGGAGAGAGACCCAGTACTTC. This rearrangement joins TRBV13 to TRBJ2-5; 13 positions match TRBD2. CDR1 is PRHDT, CDR2 FYEKMQ, per germline (reference sequence). J lost 4 bases, V lost 3 bases, and 2 bases had no gene match. The CDR3 extends over 15 amino acids.

The rearrangement uses TRBV5-1 and TRBJ2-3, with a tentative D call TRBD1 (5 bases). CDR1 is SGHRS and CDR2 is YFSETQ in the germline V gene. Trimming removed 0 bases from V and 2 bases from J, with 7 bases in between. The CDR3 totals 14 residues. CDR3 coding DNA: TGCGCCAGCAGCTTGGCAGGGTACACAGATACGCAGTATTTT. It translates to CASSLAGYTDTQYF.

The chain joins TRBV28 to TRBJ2-1; D perhaps matches TRBD2 (6 bases). CDR1 is MDHEN and CDR2 is SYDVKM in the germline V gene. This CDR3 has 17 residues. Trimming took 4 bases from V and 3 from J, leaving 19 bases between them. CDR3 coding DNA: TGTGCCAGCAGTTCCATCCTCGAAAGCGGGTTCTACAATGAGCAGTTCTTC. It is translated as CASSSILESGFYNEQFF.

J is TRBJ1-5 and V is TRBV6-1; D uncertain. The CDR3 totals 11 residues. V lost 10 bases, J lost 3 bases, and 7 bases lay in between. Germline lookup yields CDR1 MNHNS and CDR2 SASEGT. CDR3 in amino acids: CATGLNQPQHF. The CDR3 bases are TGTGCCACCGGTCTCAATCAGCCCCAGCATTTT.

The chain is built from TRBV7-2 and TRBJ2-1; 14 bases are shared with TRBD2. This CDR3 has 18 residues. From germline, CDR1 is SGHTA and CDR2 FQGNSA. The ends lost 4 bases at V and 7 bases at J; junction bases unmatched: 12. CDR3 coding DNA: TGTGCCAGCAGCTGGATTCTAGGGACTAGCGGGAGTAAGAATGAGCAGTTCTTC. Translating gives CASSWILGTSGSKNEQFF.